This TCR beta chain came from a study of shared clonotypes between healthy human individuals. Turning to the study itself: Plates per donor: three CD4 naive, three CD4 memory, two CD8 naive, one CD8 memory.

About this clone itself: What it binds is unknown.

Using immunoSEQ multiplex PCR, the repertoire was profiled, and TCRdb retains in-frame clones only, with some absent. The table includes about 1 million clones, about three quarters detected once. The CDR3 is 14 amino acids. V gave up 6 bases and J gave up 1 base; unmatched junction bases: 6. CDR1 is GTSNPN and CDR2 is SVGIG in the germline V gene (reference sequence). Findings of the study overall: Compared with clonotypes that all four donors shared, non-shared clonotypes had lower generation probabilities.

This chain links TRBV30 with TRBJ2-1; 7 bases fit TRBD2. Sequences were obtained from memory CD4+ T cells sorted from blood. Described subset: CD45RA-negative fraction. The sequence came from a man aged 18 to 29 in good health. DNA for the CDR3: TGTGCCTGCTCCTCGCGGGAGTCCTACAATGAGCAGTTCTTC. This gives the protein CACSSRESYNEQFF.